Listed here are 20 T cell receptor beta chains from one sample, sequenced in a study of blood T cell repertoires in COVID-19 (dated by TCRdb to 2020 to 2022). The library was produced with the immunoSEQ multiplex PCR assay. The clones in this table, taken by TCRdb from immuneACCESS, are in-frame only. Not every clone is retained; where verified, under half of the shortfall comes from an unresolved V gene, and the cause of the rest is unknown. Present in this sample are fewer than 200,000 clones, roughly 80% of which were seen just once. The leading ten clones occupy 6.9% of the sample. What was sequenced was peripheral blood. These receptor sequences come from a man in his sixties with acute or convalescent COVID-19.

The rearrangement links TRBV29-1 to TRBJ1-2, with D uncertain. CDR1 and CDR2 (germline): SQVTM, ANQGSEA. V was pared by 3 bases and J by 2 bases, with 7 bases between. This CDR3 region has 12 residues. The CDR3 nucleotides read TGCAGCGTTGATTCCGGGAACTATGGCTACACCTTC. It is translated as CSVDSGNYGYTF.

The chain joins TRBV7-3 to TRBJ2-3; TRBD2 matches 11 bases. V lost 4 bases and J lost 1; bases outside the gene matches: 4. The germline CDR1 and CDR2 sequences are SGHTA and FQGTGA. The CDR3 has 16 residues. CDR3 bases: TGTGCCAGCAGCTCGTATAGCGGGAGGGGCACAGATACGCAGTATTTT. Protein product: CASSSYSGRGTDTQYF.

This chain links TRBV7-7 with TRBJ2-2; tentatively, D is TRBD1 (6 bases). The ends were cut back, 4 bases at V and 8 bases at J, with 11 bases in the middle. CDR1 is SSHAT and CDR2 is FNYEAQ in the germline V gene (reference sequence). CDR3 length: 13 amino acids. CDR3 coding DNA: TGTGCCAGCAGCTCGTGGACAGATGGGGAGCTGTTTTTT. Translation: CASSSWTDGELFF.

The chain employs TRBV3-1 (or the pseudogene TRBV3-2) and TRBJ1-1; 7 bases are a match to TRBD1. The CDR3 has 14 amino acids. The germline CDR1 and CDR2 sequences are LGHDT and YNNKEL (reference sequence). V shed 3 bases, J shed 4 bases, and the junction held 5 bases outside the gene matches. CDR3 in DNA: TGTGCCAGCAGCCACGGGACAGTAGGCACTGAAGCTTTCTTT. This sequence encodes CASSHGTVGTEAFF.

The chain employs TRBV6-5 and TRBJ2-1; possibly TRBD1 for D (5 bases). V lost 6 bases and J 6 bases, leaving 12 bases between the germline ends. The CDR3 length is 13 residues. From germline, CDR1 is MNHEY and CDR2 SVGAGI. CDR3 sequence (DNA): TGTGCCAGCAGGTCGACAGTACTCAATGAGCAGTTCTTC. It codes for CASRSTVLNEQFF.

The chain carries TRBV27 and TRBJ1-2, with D possibly matching TRBD1 (6 bases). Germline V gene data show CDR1 as MNHEY and CDR2 as SMNVEV (reference sequence). Trimming left V 2 bases short and J 3 bases short, with 10 bases between. The CDR3 contains 14 residues. The CDR3 loop is CASSLAGQYYGYTF. In nucleotides, the CDR3 is TGTGCCAGCAGTTTAGCCGGACAGTACTATGGCTACACCTTC.

The chain uses TRBV6-6 and TRBJ1-6, with 7 bases that match TRBD1. The CDR3 covers 15 residues. Trimming cost V 2 bases and J 7 bases; bases outside gene matches: 5. Per the germline V gene, CDR1 is MNHNY and CDR2 is SVGAGI (reference sequence). This CDR3 reads CASSYGARGNSPLHF. The DNA of the CDR3 is TGTGCCAGCAGTTACGGGGCCAGGGGGAATTCACCCCTCCACTTT.

The chain employs TRBV12-2 and TRBJ2-7; the D call of TRBD1 is as the table states it, not checked on the DNA. TRBV12-2 constitutes a pseudogene. This CDR3 region has 13 residues. DNA for the CDR3: TGTGCAAGTCGCCTCAGGGTATCCTACGAGCAGTACTTC. This sequence encodes CASRLRVSYEQYF.

The chain uses TRBV12-3 or TRBV12-4 and TRBJ1-1; D gene ambiguous. Trimming shortened V by 3 bases and J by 0 bases, and 5 bases separated the two germline ends. This CDR3 is built from 13 residues. CDR3 in amino acids: CASSLGMNTEAFF. As DNA, the CDR3 is TGTGCCAGCAGTTTGGGCATGAACACTGAAGCTTTCTTT.

The V gene is TRBV18, the J gene TRBJ1-1, with D perhaps TRBD1 (6 bases). Per the germline V gene, CDR1 is KGHSH and CDR2 is LQKENI. V lost 1 base, J lost 5 bases, and 17 bases lay in between. The length of the CDR3 is 16 residues. The CDR3 is CASSPLELQGYTEAFF. In nucleotides, the CDR3 is TGTGCCAGCTCACCACTTGAGTTACAGGGCTATACTGAAGCTTTCTTT.

The chain employs TRBV7-8 and TRBJ2-7; TRBD2 might be the D (6 bases). CDR1 and CDR2 (germline): SGHVS, FQNEAQ. Trimming stripped 1 base from V and 1 base from J, with 8 bases between. This CDR3 has 14 amino acids. The CDR3 spells CASSLVEGSYEQYF. The CDR3 DNA follows: TGTGCCAGCAGCTTAGTGGAGGGTTCCTACGAGCAGTACTTC.

This clone showed up just a few times. V gene TRBV14 combines with J gene TRBJ2-1; a weak D match, TRBD2 (6 bases). Germline CDR1 SGHDN, CDR2 FVKESK. CDR3 length: 16 residues. The V gene lost 4 bases and the J gene lost 5 bases, with 18 bases spanning the gap. CDR3 sequence: CASSPNGRDFNNEQFF. The CDR3 DNA sequence: TGTGCCAGCAGCCCCAACGGGCGGGACTTTAACAATGAGCAGTTCTTC.

This sequence joins TRBV4-1 and TRBJ2-3, with TRBD2 matching over 13 bases. The CDR3 runs to 20 residues. J gave up 0 bases and V 4 bases, and 13 bases lay outside the gene matches. Germline values: CDR1 MGHRA, CDR2 YSYEKL. The DNA of the CDR3 is TGCGCCAGCAGCCCCCGAGGACTAGCGGGGGCCTATATTAGCACAGATACGCAGTATTTT. This encodes CASSPRGLAGAYISTDTQYF.

This chain connects TRBV16 to TRBJ1-3, with D tentatively TRBD1 (5 bases). Germline V gives CDR1 KGHSY, CDR2 FQNENV. Between the trimmed V and J ends, which lost 4 bases and 1 base, there was a span of 11 bases. This CDR3 is built from 15 residues. CDR3 sequence: CASSRQIPSGNTIYF. CDR3 in DNA: TGTGCCAGCAGCCGACAGATCCCATCTGGAAACACCATATATTTT.

CDR3 sequence: CASRDSGRANEQFF. DNA for the CDR3: TGTGCCAGCAGGGATAGCGGGAGGGCCAATGAGCAGTTCTTC. V gene TRBV7-8 combines with J gene TRBJ2-1, with 11 bases aligning to TRBD2. The CDR3 loop spans 14 amino acids. CDR1 SGHVS and CDR2 FQNEAQ come from the germline V gene. V gave up 6 bases and J gave up 6 bases; unmatched junction bases: 4.

Concerning this clone: At one boundary the junction diverges from the germline segment, which might be a read error. The chain couples TRBV7-9 to TRBJ2-7; 7 bases map to TRBD2. This CDR3 region has 19 residues. Germline values: CDR1 SEHNR, CDR2 FQNEAQ (reference sequence). Here the CDR3 reads CASRGSEASGNLPSFEQYF. For the CDR3, the DNA is TGTGCCAGCAGGGGGAGCGAGGCTAGCGGTAATCTCCCCTCCTTCGAGCAGTACTTC. The variable domain in full, completed from reference TRBV7-9 and TRBJ2-7, reads DTGVSQNPRHKITKRGQNVTFRCDPISEHNRLYWYRQTLGQGPEFLTYFQNEAQLEKSRLLSDRFSAERPKGSFSTLEIQRTEQGDSAMYLCASRGSEASGNLPSFEQYFGPGTRLTVT.

The J gene is TRBJ2-1, the V gene TRBV4-3; 9 nucleotides line up with TRBD2. The CDR3 covers 15 residues. After removal of 0 bases from V and 9 bases from J, the junction contained 6 bases not matched to a gene. From germline, CDR1 is LGHNA and CDR2 YSLEER. CDR3 sequence: CASSQDRAGGLEQFF. The CDR3 coding sequence is TGCGCCAGCAGCCAAGATCGGGCGGGGGGGCTTGAGCAGTTCTTC.

V is TRBV7-2 and J is TRBJ2-7, with 13 bases lining up with TRBD2. The V segment lost 4 bases and the J segment 3 bases; nucleotides outside the gene matches: 6. CDR3 length: 16 amino acids. Germline assignment: CDR1 SGHTA and CDR2 FQGNSA. CDR3 residues: CASSSIWTSGSYEQYF. The CDR3 DNA reads TGTGCCAGCAGCTCAATTTGGACTAGCGGGAGCTACGAGCAGTACTTC.

The chain joins TRBV6-6 to TRBJ2-1, with 7 nucleotides matching TRBD1. The V and J ends lost 6 bases and 2 bases, in that order; junction bases with no gene match: 1. Germline V gives CDR1 MNHNY, CDR2 SVGAGI (reference sequence). There are 13 residues in the CDR3. The CDR3, as DNA: TGTGCCAGCAGGGACAGGCCCTACAATGAGCAGTTCTTC. Translating it yields CASRDRPYNEQFF.

The chain carries TRBV6-5 and TRBJ2-1; no clear D. CDR3 length: 13 residues. Germline values: CDR1 MNHEY, CDR2 SVGAGI. With 0 bases removed from V and 3 bases from J, the gap between germline ends came to 3 bases. CDR3: CASSYSSYNEQFF. The DNA for the CDR3 is TGTGCCAGCAGTTACTCGAGCTACAATGAGCAGTTCTTC.